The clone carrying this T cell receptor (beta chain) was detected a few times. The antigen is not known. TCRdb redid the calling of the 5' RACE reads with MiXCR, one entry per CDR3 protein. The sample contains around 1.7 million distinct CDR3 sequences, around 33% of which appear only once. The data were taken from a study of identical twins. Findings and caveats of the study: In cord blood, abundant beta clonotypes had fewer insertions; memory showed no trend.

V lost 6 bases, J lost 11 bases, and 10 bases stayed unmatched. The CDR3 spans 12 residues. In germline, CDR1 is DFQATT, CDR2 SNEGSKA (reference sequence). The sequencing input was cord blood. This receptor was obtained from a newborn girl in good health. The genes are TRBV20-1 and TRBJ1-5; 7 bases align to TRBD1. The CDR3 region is CSAGQARGAQHF. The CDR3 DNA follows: TGCAGTGCCGGACAGGCCCGGGGGGCCCAGCATTTT.